This passage covers 27 T cell receptor beta chains from one sample sequenced in a study of radiation and T cells in renal cell carcinoma. Clones were read by immunoSEQ multiplex PCR, and TCRdb kept only the in-frame ones, dropping some. This sample has some 150,000 clones; approximately 86% occur once, and the top ten carry 15% to 20%. Indicated time point: blood 4 weeks post-SBRT, at nephrectomy. The sample's treatment: 15 Gy SBRT to primary tumor, nephrectomy 4 weeks later. The specimen comprised blood, sampled from a patient whose treatment included radiotherapy and nephrectomy. The receptor set was obtained from a woman between 45 and 65 years old with renal cell carcinoma.

V and J are TRBV9 and TRBJ1-3; the D is unclear. There are 15 residues in the CDR3. The germline gives CDR1 SGDLS, CDR2 YYNGEE. V was clipped by 7 bases and J by 0 bases, with 14 bases between them. CDR3 nucleotide sequence: TGTGCCAGCGGAGCGTCCGCGAGCTCTGGAAACACCATATATTTT. Amino acids: CASGASASSGNTIYF. The full variable domain, its missing parts supplied by reference TRBV9 and TRBJ1-3, is DSGVTQTPKHLITATGQRVTLRCSPRSGDLSVYWYQQSLDQGLQFLIQYYNGEERAKGNILERFSAQQFPDLHSELNLSSLELGDSALYFCASGASASSGNTIYFGEGSWLTVV.

J is TRBJ2-7 and V is TRBV7-2; 11 bases are a match to TRBD2. The length of the CDR3 is 15 residues. The germline CDR1 and CDR2 sequences are SGHTA and FQGNSA. V shed 5 bases, J shed 3 bases, and the junction held 6 bases outside the gene matches. CDR3 sequence (DNA): TGTGCCAGCAGCCCTAGCGGGAGGTCTCACTACGAGCAGTACTTC. It codes for CASSPSGRSHYEQYF.

The chain is built from TRBV9 and TRBJ1-6; D perhaps matches TRBD1 (6 bases). V gave up 0 bases and J gave up 8 bases, with 12 bases separating them. Germline V gene lookup returns CDR1 SGDLS and CDR2 YYNGEE. The CDR3 length is 15 residues. CDR3 region: CASSVEGGRHSPLHF. The DNA of the CDR3 is TGTGCCAGCAGCGTAGAGGGGGGGAGGCATTCACCCCTCCACTTT.

J is TRBJ2-7 and V is TRBV27; D call uncertain. Trimming shortened V by 5 bases and J by 3 bases, and 17 bases separated the two germline ends. Germline CDR1 is MNHEY and CDR2 is SMNVEV (reference sequence). CDR3 size: 15 residues. For the CDR3, the DNA is TGTGCCAGCAGTCCAACAGTTTCCGCAGGCTACGAGCAGTACTTC. Its translation: CASSPTVSAGYEQYF.

The chain has TRBV10-1 and TRBJ2-1; TRBD1 agrees at 7 bases. The CDR3 loop spans 14 amino acids. V trimming: 6 bases; J trimming: 3 bases; junction bases outside the gene matches: 5. In germline, CDR1 is WNHNN, CDR2 SYGVQD (reference sequence). CDR3 DNA sequence: TGCGCCAGCAGCGAGGACAGGAACTACAATGAGCAGTTCTTC. Encoded protein: CASSEDRNYNEQFF.

The J gene is TRBJ1-2, the V gene TRBV7-9, with unresolved D. CDR1 is SEHNR, CDR2 FQNEAQ, per germline (reference sequence). Between the trimmed V and J ends, which lost 1 base and 8 bases, there was a span of 11 bases. The CDR3 is 13 residues long. CDR3 protein: CASSLEVQWGYTF. Written as DNA, the CDR3 is TGTGCCAGCAGCTTAGAAGTGCAGTGGGGCTACACCTTC. The variable domain in full, completed from reference TRBV7-9 and TRBJ1-2, reads DTGVSQNPRHKITKRGQNVTFRCDPISEHNRLYWYRQTLGQGPEFLTYFQNEAQLEKSRLLSDRFSAERPKGSFSTLEIQRTEQGDSAMYLCASSLEVQWGYTFGSGTRLTVV.

The chain joins TRBV10-3 to TRBJ2-2, with a possible D match to TRBD1 (6 bases). Germline-derived CDR1 and CDR2 are ENHRY and SYGVKD. The CDR3 covers 16 residues. Trimming removed 0 bases from V and 6 bases from J, with 14 bases in between. In DNA form, the CDR3 reads TGTGCCATCAGTGAGTCCGGCAGGGGAGCTTCCGGGGAGCTGTTTTTT. Protein sequence: CAISESGRGASGELFF.

The chain carries TRBV28 and TRBJ1-2; D is unresolved. Germline V gene sequence: CDR1 MDHEN, CDR2 SYDVKM. This CDR3 region has 11 residues. The V gene lost 4 bases and the J gene lost 6 bases, with 6 bases spanning the gap. The CDR3 region is CASSSLDGYTF. DNA for the CDR3: TGTGCCAGCAGTTCCTTGGATGGCTACACCTTC.

The chain uses TRBV5-6 and TRBJ2-7, with 7 bases lining up with TRBD2. The CDR3 covers 16 residues. Losses at the gene ends were 4 bases for V and 2 bases for J; bases not matched to a gene: 12. Germline CDR1 SGHDT, CDR2 YYEEEE. DNA for the CDR3: TGTGCCAGCAGCCCCCCGGATGGGGGGGACCCCTACGAGCAGTACTTC. As protein: CASSPPDGGDPYEQYF.

This chain joins TRBV6-6 and TRBJ1-5; no firm D call. The CDR3 extends over 13 amino acids. Germline assignment: CDR1 MNHNY and CDR2 SVGAGI (reference sequence). V was shortened by 6 bases and J by 5 bases, with 11 bases between the two germline ends. This CDR3 is CASRSPSDQPQHF. The CDR3 DNA follows: TGTGCCAGCAGATCACCTTCGGATCAGCCCCAGCATTTT.

The V call is TRBV30, the J call TRBJ1-6; TRBD1 matches 8 bases. V trimming: 6 bases; J trimming: 11 bases; junction bases outside the gene matches: 9. Germline-derived CDR1 and CDR2 are GTSNPN and SVGIG (reference sequence). The length of the CDR3 is 13 residues. The CDR3 loop is CACITGGMAPLHF. DNA of the CDR3: TGTGCCTGTATTACAGGGGGAATGGCACCCCTCCACTTT.

The genes are TRBV2 and TRBJ2-1; 7 positions match TRBD2. Trimming at V came to 6 bases and at J to 5 bases, leaving 7 bases not matched to a gene. Germline lookup yields CDR1 SNHLY and CDR2 FYNNEI. This CDR3 is 14 amino acids long. For the CDR3, the DNA is TGTGCCAGCAGGGCACTAGCGCTGAACAATGAGCAGTTCTTC. This encodes CASRALALNNEQFF.

The rearrangement joins TRBV19 to TRBJ2-3; TRBD2 aligns across 7 bases. CDR1 LNHDA and CDR2 SQIVND come from the germline V gene (reference sequence). V was clipped by 6 bases and J by 2 bases; unmatched bases: 5. The CDR3 extends over 14 amino acids. This CDR3 reads CASSSSGYTDTQYF. CDR3 DNA: TGTGCCAGTAGCTCTAGCGGTTACACAGATACGCAGTATTTT.

The chain uses TRBV10-2 and TRBJ1-2; D might be TRBD1 (6 bases). CDR1 is WSHSY and CDR2 is SAAADI in the germline V gene. The CDR3 sequence is 13 residues long. V lost 2 bases and J 6 bases, leaving 10 bases between the germline ends. Written as DNA, the CDR3 is TGCGCCAGCAGTGAGACAGGGTATCATGGCTACACCTTC. Residues: CASSETGYHGYTF.

V is TRBV25-1 and J is TRBJ2-2; weak D call: TRBD1 (5 bases). This CDR3 has 14 residues. V lost 4 bases and J lost 3, with 9 bases in between. CDR1 is MGHDK, CDR2 SYGVNS, per germline. The CDR3 loop is CASSGTLDTGELFF. The CDR3 DNA follows: TGTGCCAGCAGTGGGACATTGGACACCGGGGAGCTGTTTTTT.

This clone is a singleton in its sample. This chain uses TRBV7-6 with TRBJ2-2; D tentatively reads TRBD1 or TRBD2 (5 bases each). The CDR3 extends over 13 amino acids. Between the trimmed V and J ends, which lost 5 bases and 6 bases, there was a span of 10 bases. Germline V gene sequence: CDR1 SGHVS, CDR2 FNYEAQ. The CDR3 bases are TGTGCCAGCAGCCCGTTGGGGGCCGGGGAGCTGTTTTTT. This encodes CASSPLGAGELFF.

The DNA of the CDR3 is TGTGCCAGCAGCTTGGGGACTAGCGGAGAGACCCAGTACTTC. It codes for CASSLGTSGETQYF. The rearrangement joins TRBV5-4 to TRBJ2-5; 10 bases align to TRBD2. CDR1 is SGHNT, CDR2 YYREEE, per germline (reference sequence). Trimming cost V 0 bases and J 4 bases; bases outside gene matches: 0. The CDR3 is 14 residues long.

The J gene is TRBJ1-2, the V gene TRBV25-1; D is unclear. The CDR3 is 15 residues long. V shed 4 bases and J shed 8 bases, with 20 bases lying between them. Germline CDR1 reads MGHDK; CDR2 reads SYGVNS. Here the CDR3 reads CASSGTSTLDNGYTF. DNA of the CDR3: TGTGCCAGCAGTGGGACGTCCACCCTCGATAACGGCTACACCTTC.

The chain uses TRBV19 and TRBJ1-5; TRBD1 might be the D (6 bases). The CDR3 contains 14 residues. Looked up from germline, CDR1 is LNHDA and CDR2 is SQIVND (reference sequence). Trimming removed 5 bases at V and 2 bases at J, with 10 bases between. The CDR3 sequence is CASSPPGGNQPQHF. The DNA of the CDR3 is TGTGCCAGTAGTCCGCCAGGGGGCAATCAGCCCCAGCATTTT.

J is TRBJ1-1 and V is TRBV27; TRBD1 is a possible D gene (5 bases). CDR1 and CDR2 from the germline V gene are MNHEY and SMNVEV (reference sequence). The V and J ends lost 5 bases and 2 bases respectively, with 12 bases between them. The CDR3 has 14 residues. The CDR3 DNA sequence: TGTGCCAGCAGTGCCATTGGGACCAACACTGAAGCTTTCTTT. Protein: CASSAIGTNTEAFF.

The chain uses TRBV6-5 and TRBJ2-5, with D perhaps TRBD1 (5 bases). The end of the DNA aligns better with TRBJ2-7, so the J call may be wrong. Per germline, CDR1 MNHEY and CDR2 SVGAGI. The CDR3 spans 11 residues. CDR3 protein: CAGHRIYEQYF. The CDR3 DNA reads TGTGCCGGACACAGGATCTACGAGCAGTACTTC.

In its sample, this clone was seen once. The gene calls are TRBV18 and TRBJ2-7, with TRBD1 matching 11 bases. The junction had 8 bases not matched to a gene; V was cut back by 1 base and J by 6 bases. The CDR3 is made up of 16 amino acids. CDR1 KGHSH and CDR2 LQKENI come from the germline V gene. CDR3 amino acids: CASSPLSGQGASEQYF. CDR3 coding DNA: TGTGCCAGCTCACCACTTTCAGGACAGGGGGCCAGCGAGCAGTACTTC.

The V and J genes are TRBV5-1 and TRBJ2-3, with TRBD2 matching over 8 bases. Germline lookup yields CDR1 SGHRS and CDR2 YFSETQ. CDR3 size: 13 residues. V lost 4 bases and J lost 7; bases outside the gene matches: 5. The CDR3 loop reads CASSTTSGNTQYF. The CDR3 DNA sequence: TGCGCCAGCAGCACCACTAGCGGTAATACGCAGTATTTT.

Here the CDR3 DNA reads TGCGCCAGCAGCCAAGATAGGCTTGGTACGCAGTATTTT. Its protein is CASSQDRLGTQYF. The chain combines TRBV4-1 with TRBJ2-3; no clear D gene. In germline, CDR1 is MGHRA, CDR2 YSYEKL. The CDR3 has 13 amino acids. The ends were cut back, 0 bases at V and 8 bases at J, with 9 bases in the middle.

The rearrangement links TRBV5-1 to TRBJ1-2, with a weak D call TRBD1 (5 bases). Germline lookup yields CDR1 SGHRS and CDR2 YFSETQ. The CDR3 length is 16 residues. Trimming shortened V by 4 bases and J by 11 bases, and 27 bases separated the two germline ends. Written as DNA, the CDR3 is TGCGCCAGCAGCCTCGGGACGGTGGCATTGAATAGTGGATACACCTTC. Translated: CASSLGTVALNSGYTF.

This clone was observed once. The chain has TRBV6-6 and TRBJ1-4, with 8 bases aligning to TRBD1. Germline trimming cut 6 bases from V and 8 bases from J; bases unmatched to any gene: 8. The germline V gene encodes CDR1 MNHNY and CDR2 SVGAGI (reference sequence). This CDR3 region has 14 residues. The DNA of the CDR3 is TGTGCCAGCAGCCAACAGGGGGTAGGAGAAAAACTGTTTTTT. As protein: CASSQQGVGEKLFF.

This chain uses TRBV9 with TRBJ2-7, with 9 bases identical to TRBD2. The CDR3 is 16 amino acids. J was trimmed by 2 bases and V by 0 bases; bases with no gene match: 6. Germline V CDR1 and CDR2: SGDLS, YYNGEE. DNA of the CDR3: TGTGCCAGCAGCGTAGAATCTAGCGGGGAGCCCTACGAGCAGTACTTC. Amino acid sequence: CASSVESSGEPYEQYF.